A single sample is the source of the 24 T cell receptor beta chains below, sequenced in a study of cytomegalovirus exposure and HLA in healthy donors (dated by TCRdb to 2016 to 2017). Libraries were built with the immunoSEQ multiplex PCR assay. The multiplex PCR relied on a mix of 60 forward primers for TCR Vbeta segments and 13 reverse primers for TCR Jbeta segments. TCRdb's version of the immuneACCESS table is confined to in-frame rearrangements and falls short of the full clone set. An unresolved V gene accounts for under half of the shortfall where checked; the remainder is of unknown origin. This sample lists tens of thousands of clones; around 78% were detected once. Clones ranked in the top ten supply roughly 2.6% of the sample. The source material was PBMCs. These receptors came from a male donor in good health and CMV-seropositive.

This chain links TRBV6-5 with TRBJ2-1; D is ambiguous. This CDR3 is built from 14 residues. CDR1 is MNHEY and CDR2 is SVGAGI in the germline V gene. Deletions cut 6 bases from V and 0 bases from J, with 9 bases between. Here the CDR3 reads CASRSIDSYNEQFF. The CDR3 nucleotides read TGTGCCAGCAGGAGCATCGACTCCTACAATGAGCAGTTCTTC.

V gene TRBV5-1 combines with J gene TRBJ2-7, with 10 bases aligning to TRBD1. The trim removed 3 bases at V and 4 bases at J, leaving 13 bases unmatched. Looked up from germline, CDR1 is SGHRS and CDR2 is YFSETQ. There are 17 residues in the CDR3. CDR3 in DNA: TGCGCCAGCAGCTGGTGGGGCACCGACAGGGGGCCTTACGAGCAGTACTTC. It specifies CASSWWGTDRGPYEQYF.

The CDR3 nucleotides are TGTGCCAGCAGCCGGACTAGCGGGAGGGCCTTATCGGCACACGAGCAGTACTTC. This sequence encodes CASSRTSGRALSAHEQYF. The V gene is TRBV11-1, the J gene TRBJ2-7, with TRBD2 matching 15 bases. The CDR3 runs to 18 residues. Germline CDR1 is SGHAT and CDR2 is FQDESV (reference sequence). V trimming: 5 bases; J trimming: 5 bases; junction bases outside the gene matches: 13.

V usage is TRBV2 and J usage is TRBJ2-5, with a possible D match to TRBD2 (7 bases). CDR3 length equals 15 residues. Germline CDR1 and CDR2: SNHLY and FYNNEI. The V gene lost 6 bases and the J gene lost 5 bases, with 19 bases spanning the gap. Here the CDR3 reads CASRGGTQPGETQYF. CDR3 DNA sequence: TGTGCCAGCAGGGGGGGGACACAACCGGGGGAGACCCAGTACTTC.

Concerning this clone itself: Because the CDR3 is missing its conserved closing phenylalanine or tryptophan, this is likely a read error. This chain connects TRBV4-3 to TRBJ2-7; 7 nucleotides align to TRBD1. CDR1 and CDR2 from the germline V gene are LGHNA and YSLEER. The CDR3 runs to 15 residues. The junction had 8 bases not matched to a gene; V was cut back by 1 base and J by 5 bases. The CDR3 loop reads CASSQVIGGIHEQYS. CDR3 nucleotides: TGCGCCAGCAGCCAAGTCATAGGGGGCATCCACGAGCAGTACTCC.

The chain uses TRBV7-3 and TRBJ2-1; 10 positions agree with TRBD1. Looked up from germline, CDR1 is SGHTA and CDR2 is FQGTGA. This CDR3 is 16 amino acids long. Trimming at V came to 5 bases and at J to 6 bases, leaving 10 bases not matched to a gene. CDR3 nucleotides: TGTGCCAGCAGCCCGGTTGGGGACAGGGGAGGCAATGAGCAGTTCTTC. Encoded protein: CASSPVGDRGGNEQFF.

This clone was detected once. V usage is TRBV5-6 and J usage is TRBJ2-5; TRBD2 is a possible D gene (7 bases). The CDR3 covers 14 residues. Germline loops: CDR1 SGHDT, CDR2 YYEEEE. Trimming removed 0 bases from V and 5 bases from J, with 11 bases in between. CDR3 loop: CASSLAGGQETQYF. As DNA, the CDR3 is TGTGCCAGCAGCTTGGCCGGGGGGCAGGAGACCCAGTACTTC. The whole variable domain, filled in from reference TRBV5-6 and TRBJ2-5, reads DAGVTQSPTHLIKTRGQQVTLRCSPKSGHDTVSWYQQALGQGPQFIFQYYEEEERQRGNFPDRFSGHQFPNYSSELNVNALLLGDSALYLCASSLAGGQETQYFGPGTRLLVL.

The chain combines TRBV10-3 with TRBJ2-1, with TRBD1 matching over 9 bases. The CDR3 is 16 residues long. From germline, CDR1 is ENHRY and CDR2 SYGVKD. J lost 6 bases, V lost 6 bases, and 12 bases had no gene match. CDR3 region: CAISAQDRGILNEQFF. The CDR3 DNA reads as TGTGCCATCAGCGCCCAGGACAGGGGAATCCTCAATGAGCAGTTCTTC.

V usage is TRBV27 and J usage is TRBJ2-1, with 9 bases that match TRBD2. The germline CDR1 and CDR2 sequences are MNHEY and SMNVEV (reference sequence). This CDR3 region has 17 residues. The V and J ends lost 3 bases and 6 bases, in that order; junction bases with no gene match: 12. CDR3: CASSFIPIGRGGNEQFF. The CDR3 nucleotides read TGTGCCAGCAGTTTCATTCCAATTGGGCGGGGGGGCAATGAGCAGTTCTTC.

A few counts support this clone. The chain couples TRBV28 to TRBJ2-5, with 7 bases that match TRBD2. The V segment lost 6 bases and the J segment 1 base; nucleotides outside the gene matches: 5. This CDR3 region has 14 residues. The V gene's germline CDR1 is MDHEN and CDR2 SYDVKM. In DNA form, the CDR3 reads TGTGCCAGCAGCTCCAGACTAGCCCAAGAGACCCAGTACTTC. Amino acids: CASSSRLAQETQYF. Supplemented by reference TRBV28 and TRBJ2-5, the full variable domain reads DVKVTQSSRYLVKRTGEKVFLECVQDMDHENMFWYRQDPGLGLRLIYFSYDVKMKEKGDIPEGYSVSREKKERFSLILESASTNQTSMYLCASSSRLAQETQYFGPGTRLLVL.

This chain connects TRBV7-8 to TRBJ2-2; possibly TRBD2 for D (6 bases). CDR1 SGHVS and CDR2 FQNEAQ come from the germline V gene. Trimming cost V 5 bases and J 6 bases, with 13 bases left between them. The CDR3 spans 14 residues. The CDR3 here is CASSGGTDSGELFF. The CDR3 DNA reads as TGTGCCAGCAGCGGGGGGACTGACTCCGGGGAGCTGTTTTTT.

V and J are TRBV6-4 and TRBJ1-2, with 9 bases lining up with TRBD1. This CDR3 is 15 amino acids long. Looked up from germline, CDR1 is MRHNA and CDR2 is SNTAGT. J gave up 8 bases and V 4 bases, and 11 bases lay outside the gene matches. CDR3 nucleotide sequence: TGTGCCAGCAGTGCCACCGGGACAGGGCCCGTAGGCTACACCTTC. Protein sequence: CASSATGTGPVGYTF.

This chain's CDR3 is CATSREERFYNEQFF. DNA for the CDR3: TGTGCCACCAGCAGAGAGGAGCGATTCTACAATGAGCAGTTCTTC. The gene calls are TRBV15 and TRBJ2-1, with D unclear. Trimming removed 0 bases at V and 3 bases at J, with 9 bases between. The CDR3 totals 15 residues. Germline V gene data show CDR1 as LNHNV and CDR2 as YYDKDF (reference sequence).

The chain links TRBV19 to TRBJ2-1; TRBD2 matches 13 bases. Germline V lookup: CDR1 LNHDA, CDR2 SQIVND (reference sequence). This CDR3 has 17 residues. With 5 bases clipped from V and 2 bases from J, the junction kept 6 bases outside the gene matches. CDR3 DNA: TGTGCCAGTAGTTTCCGGACTAGCGGGAGTACCTACAATGAGCAGTTCTTC. It encodes CASSFRTSGSTYNEQFF.

The chain couples TRBV9 to TRBJ2-1; TRBD2 matches 8 bases. This CDR3 is 17 amino acids long. Per the germline V gene, CDR1 is SGDLS and CDR2 is YYNGEE. J gave up 7 bases and V 0 bases, and 12 bases lay outside the gene matches. The CDR3 spells CASSVEPLAGGWNEQFF. The CDR3 coding sequence is TGTGCCAGCAGCGTAGAGCCTTTGGCGGGAGGCTGGAATGAGCAGTTCTTC.

As for this clone: Distinct nucleotide sequences in the sample also encode this CDR3. The CDR3, as DNA: TGTGCCAGCAGCCCCGGACAGGGGGCTAGGAATGAGCAGTTCTTC. Translated, it gives CASSPGQGARNEQFF. The rearrangement links TRBV4-2 to TRBJ2-1, with 11 bases aligning to TRBD1. From germline, CDR1 is LGHNA and CDR2 YNFKEQ. This CDR3 is 15 amino acids long. The ends lost 4 bases at V and 7 bases at J; junction bases unmatched: 6.

The CDR3 sequence: CASSPRTGAFTDTQYF. For the CDR3, the DNA is TGCGCCAGCAGCCCCAGGACAGGGGCGTTCACAGATACGCAGTATTTT. The chain couples TRBV10-1 to TRBJ2-3, with TRBD1 matching 9 bases. The CDR3 sequence is 16 residues long. V was clipped by 6 bases and J by 2 bases; unmatched bases: 9. Germline CDR1 WNHNN, CDR2 SYGVQD (reference sequence).

This clone was seen a few times. The genes are TRBV28 and TRBJ1-4, with unresolved D. CDR1 is MDHEN and CDR2 is SYDVKM in the germline V gene. V was cut by 4 bases and J by 4 bases, with 16 bases left in between. This CDR3 has 16 residues. CDR3 sequence (DNA): TGTGCCAGCAGTTCCTTAACCAAAGCCGGTAATGAAAAACTGTTTTTT. It codes for CASSSLTKAGNEKLFF.

The chain joins TRBV9 to TRBJ2-1; 8 nucleotides align to TRBD1. CDR1 is SGDLS, CDR2 YYNGEE, per germline. V lost 3 bases and J lost 3; bases outside the gene matches: 5. The CDR3 has 15 residues. CDR3 amino acids: CASSDPGTGYNEQFF. The CDR3 bases are TGTGCCAGCAGCGACCCCGGGACAGGCTACAATGAGCAGTTCTTC.

The chain joins TRBV29-1 to TRBJ2-7, with D possibly being TRBD2 (6 bases). CDR3 length equals 13 residues. Trimming shortened V by 4 bases and J by 4 bases, and 14 bases separated the two germline ends. The germline V gene has CDR1 SQVTM and CDR2 ANQGSEA. CDR3 DNA sequence: TGCAGCGTTGCCGGGAGCATTTCGTACGAGCAGTACTTC. This gives the protein CSVAGSISYEQYF.

V usage is TRBV27 and J usage is TRBJ2-7; 12 bases agree with TRBD1. The germline CDR1 and CDR2 sequences are MNHEY and SMNVEV (reference sequence). V was clipped by 3 bases and J by 5 bases; unmatched bases: 5. This CDR3 contains 15 residues. Here the CDR3 reads CASSFAGQGAHEQYF. CDR3 coding DNA: TGTGCCAGCAGTTTCGCGGGACAGGGGGCTCACGAGCAGTACTTC.

V gene TRBV7-7 combines with J gene TRBJ2-7; 7 bases match TRBD2. The CDR3 is 15 residues long. Germline assignment: CDR1 SSHAT and CDR2 FNYEAQ (reference sequence). The V and J ends lost 1 base and 3 bases, in that order; junction bases with no gene match: 6. The DNA for the CDR3 is TGTGCCAGCAGCTTAGGGGCTAGCGGAGTCTACGAGCAGTACTTC. This translates into CASSLGASGVYEQYF.

J is TRBJ1-2 and V is TRBV6-1; TRBD1 matches at 7 bases. The CDR3 has 17 amino acids. CDR1 and CDR2 from the germline V gene are MNHNS and SASEGT. The trim removed 0 bases at V and 5 bases at J, leaving 12 bases unmatched. CDR3 sequence (DNA): TGTGCCAGCAGTGAAGCGCGGGGGGGAGGGGGCTCATATGGCTACACCTTC. Translated: CASSEARGGGGSYGYTF.

The J gene is TRBJ2-2, the V gene TRBV7-3; 7 bases fit TRBD2. The CDR3 is made up of 16 amino acids. V lost 5 bases, J lost 6 bases, and 12 bases stayed unmatched. CDR1 and CDR2 from the germline V gene are SGHTA and FQGTGA. In nucleotides, the CDR3 is TGTGCCAGCAGCCTGCACGGCGGGAGAAAAGCCGGGGAGCTGTTTTTT. The encoded protein is CASSLHGGRKAGELFF.